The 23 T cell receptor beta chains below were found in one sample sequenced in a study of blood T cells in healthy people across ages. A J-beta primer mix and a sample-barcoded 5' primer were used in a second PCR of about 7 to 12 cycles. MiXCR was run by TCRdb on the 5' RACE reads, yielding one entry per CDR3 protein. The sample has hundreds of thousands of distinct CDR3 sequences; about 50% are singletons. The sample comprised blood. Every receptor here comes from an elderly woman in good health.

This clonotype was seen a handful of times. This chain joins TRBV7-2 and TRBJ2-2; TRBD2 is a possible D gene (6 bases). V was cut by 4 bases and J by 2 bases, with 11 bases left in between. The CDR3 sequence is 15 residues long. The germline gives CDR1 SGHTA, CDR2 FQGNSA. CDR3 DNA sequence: TGTGCCAGCAGCTCCGGACTACCTAACACCGGGGAGCTGTTTTTT. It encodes CASSSGLPNTGELFF.

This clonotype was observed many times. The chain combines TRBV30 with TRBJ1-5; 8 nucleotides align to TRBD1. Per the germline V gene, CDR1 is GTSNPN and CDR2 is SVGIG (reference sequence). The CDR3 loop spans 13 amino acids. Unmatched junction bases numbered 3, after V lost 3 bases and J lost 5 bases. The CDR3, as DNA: TGTGCCTGGAGCGGACAGGGTGATCAGCCCCAGCATTTT. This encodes CAWSGQGDQPQHF.

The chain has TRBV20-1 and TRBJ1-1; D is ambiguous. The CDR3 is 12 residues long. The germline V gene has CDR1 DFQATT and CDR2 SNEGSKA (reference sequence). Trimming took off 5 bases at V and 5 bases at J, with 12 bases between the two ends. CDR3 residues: CSAATGRTEAFF. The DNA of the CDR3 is TGCAGTGCTGCCACTGGGAGGACTGAAGCTTTCTTT.

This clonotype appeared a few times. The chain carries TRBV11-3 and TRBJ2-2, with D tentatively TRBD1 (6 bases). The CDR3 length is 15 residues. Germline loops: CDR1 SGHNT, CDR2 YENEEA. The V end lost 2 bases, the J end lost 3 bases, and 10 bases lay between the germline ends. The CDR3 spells CASSLSHRDTGELFF. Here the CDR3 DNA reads TGTGCCAGCAGCTTATCCCACAGGGACACCGGGGAGCTGTTTTTT.

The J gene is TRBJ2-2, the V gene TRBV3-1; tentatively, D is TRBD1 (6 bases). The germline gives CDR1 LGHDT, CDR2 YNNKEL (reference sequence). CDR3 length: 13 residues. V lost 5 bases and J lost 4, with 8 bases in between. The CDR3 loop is CASSWGLTGELFF. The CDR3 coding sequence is TGTGCCAGCAGCTGGGGGCTCACCGGGGAGCTGTTTTTT.

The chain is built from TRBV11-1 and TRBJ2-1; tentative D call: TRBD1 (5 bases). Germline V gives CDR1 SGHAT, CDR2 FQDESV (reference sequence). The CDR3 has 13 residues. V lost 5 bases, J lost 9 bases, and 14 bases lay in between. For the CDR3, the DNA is TGTGCCAGCAGCCCTCGACAGTGGAGTGAGCAGTTCTTC. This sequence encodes CASSPRQWSEQFF. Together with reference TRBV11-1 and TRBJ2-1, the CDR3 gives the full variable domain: EAEVAQSPRYKITEKSQAVAFWCDPISGHATLYWYRQILGQGPELLVQFQDESVVDDSQLPKDRFSAERLKGVDSTLKIQPAELGDSAMYLCASSPRQWSEQFFGPGTRLTVL.

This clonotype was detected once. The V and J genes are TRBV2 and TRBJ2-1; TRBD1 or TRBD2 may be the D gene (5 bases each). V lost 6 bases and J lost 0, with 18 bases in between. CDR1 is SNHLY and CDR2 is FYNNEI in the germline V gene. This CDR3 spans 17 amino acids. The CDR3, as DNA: TGTGCCAGCAGGGGGACGCATCCAAGTACCTCCTACAATGAGCAGTTCTTC. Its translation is CASRGTHPSTSYNEQFF.

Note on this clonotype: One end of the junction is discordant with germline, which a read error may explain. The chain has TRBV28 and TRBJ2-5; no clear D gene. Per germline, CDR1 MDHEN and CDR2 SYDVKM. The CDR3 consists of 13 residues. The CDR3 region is CAGSAPAQETQYF. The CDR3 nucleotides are TGTGCCGGCAGTGCGCCAGCTCAAGAGACCCAGTACTTC.

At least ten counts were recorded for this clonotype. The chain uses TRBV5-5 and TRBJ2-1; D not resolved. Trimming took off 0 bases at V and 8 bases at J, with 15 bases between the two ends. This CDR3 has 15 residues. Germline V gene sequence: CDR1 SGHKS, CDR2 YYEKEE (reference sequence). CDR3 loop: CASSLGQGLIDEQFF. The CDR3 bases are TGTGCCAGCAGCTTGGGACAAGGCCTCATCGATGAGCAGTTCTTC.

The CDR3 reads CSVGPPGTYEQYF. Written as DNA, the CDR3 is TGCAGCGTTGGGCCCCCAGGGACCTACGAGCAGTACTTC. This chain joins TRBV29-1 and TRBJ2-5; D is perhaps TRBD1 (5 bases). Gene TRBJ2-7 matches the end of the DNA better, so the J call may be wrong. This CDR3 comprises 13 residues. CDR1 and CDR2 (germline): SQVTM, ANQGSEA.

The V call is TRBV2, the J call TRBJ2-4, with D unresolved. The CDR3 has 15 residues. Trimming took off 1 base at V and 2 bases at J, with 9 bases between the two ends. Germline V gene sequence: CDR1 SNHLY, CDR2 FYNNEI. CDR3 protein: CASSEGRTPKNIQYF. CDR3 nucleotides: TGTGCCAGCAGTGAAGGTCGGACGCCCAAAAACATTCAGTACTTC.

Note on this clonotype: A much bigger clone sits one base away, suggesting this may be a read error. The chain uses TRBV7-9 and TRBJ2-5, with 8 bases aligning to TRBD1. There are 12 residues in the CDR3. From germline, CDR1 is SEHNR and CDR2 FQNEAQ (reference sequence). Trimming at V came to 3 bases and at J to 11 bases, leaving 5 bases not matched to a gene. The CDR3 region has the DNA TGTGCCAGCAGCTTGACAGGGGCCGGGCAGTACTTC. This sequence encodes CASSLTGAGQYF.

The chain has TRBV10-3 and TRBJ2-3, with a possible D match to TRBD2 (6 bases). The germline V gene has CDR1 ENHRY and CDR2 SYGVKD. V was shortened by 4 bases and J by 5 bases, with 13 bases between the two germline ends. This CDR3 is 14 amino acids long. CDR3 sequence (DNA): TGTGCCATCAGTGTAGCGGCAGTGGAAGATACGCAGTATTTT. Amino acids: CAISVAAVEDTQYF.

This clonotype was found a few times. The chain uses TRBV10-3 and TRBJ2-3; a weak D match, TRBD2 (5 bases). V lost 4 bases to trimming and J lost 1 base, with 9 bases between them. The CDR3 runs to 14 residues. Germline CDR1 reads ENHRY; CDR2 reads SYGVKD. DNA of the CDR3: TGTGCCATCAGTGCCGGCGGGCGCACAGATACGCAGTATTTT. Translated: CAISAGGRTDTQYF.

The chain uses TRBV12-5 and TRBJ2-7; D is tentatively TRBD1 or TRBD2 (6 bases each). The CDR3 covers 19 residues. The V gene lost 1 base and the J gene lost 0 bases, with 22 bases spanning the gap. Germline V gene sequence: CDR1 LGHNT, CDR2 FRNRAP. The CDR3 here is CASGLDITRAGQSSYEQYF. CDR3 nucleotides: TGTGCTAGTGGTTTGGACATAACCCGTGCGGGACAAAGCTCCTACGAGCAGTACTTC.

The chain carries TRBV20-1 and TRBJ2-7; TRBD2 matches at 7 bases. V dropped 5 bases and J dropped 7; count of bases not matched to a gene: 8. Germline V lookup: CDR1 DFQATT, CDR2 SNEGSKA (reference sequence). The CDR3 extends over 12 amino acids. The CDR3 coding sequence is TGCAGTGCTCTGCGGGAGTCTTTTGAGCAGTACTTC. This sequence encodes CSALRESFEQYF.

The CDR3 DNA reads as TGTGCCAGCAGTTTCCCCCGAGGGACAGCTCGTAATGAAAAACTGTTTTTT. Its protein product is CASSFPRGTARNEKLFF. V usage is TRBV12-3 or TRBV12-4 and J usage is TRBJ1-4; TRBD1 aligns across 7 bases. V gave up 3 bases and J gave up 4 bases; unmatched junction bases: 11. The length of the CDR3 is 17 residues.

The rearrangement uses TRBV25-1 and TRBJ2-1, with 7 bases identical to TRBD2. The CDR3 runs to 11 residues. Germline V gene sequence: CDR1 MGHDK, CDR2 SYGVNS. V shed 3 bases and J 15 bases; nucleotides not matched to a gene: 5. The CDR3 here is CASSEAGVPFF. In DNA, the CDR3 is TGTGCCAGCAGTGAGGCGGGAGTCCCGTTCTTC. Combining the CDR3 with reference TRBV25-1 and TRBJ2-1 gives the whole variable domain EADIYQTPRYLVIGTGKKITLECSQTMGHDKMYWYQQDPGMELHLIHYSYGVNSTEKGDLSSESTVSRIRTEHFPLTLESARPSHTSQYLCASSEAGVPFFGPGTRLTVL.

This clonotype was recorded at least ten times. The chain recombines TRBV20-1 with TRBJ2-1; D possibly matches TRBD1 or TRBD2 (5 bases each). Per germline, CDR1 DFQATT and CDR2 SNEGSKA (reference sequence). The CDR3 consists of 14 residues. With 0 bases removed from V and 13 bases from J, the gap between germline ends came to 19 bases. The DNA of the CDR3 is TGCAGTGCTAGAGATGCTGGGACCCTATCAGGCCAGTTCTTC. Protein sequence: CSARDAGTLSGQFF.

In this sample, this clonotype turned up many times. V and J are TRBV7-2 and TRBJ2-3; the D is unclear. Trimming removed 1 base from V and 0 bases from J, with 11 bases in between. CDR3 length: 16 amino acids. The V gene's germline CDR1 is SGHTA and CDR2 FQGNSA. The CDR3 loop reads CASSLGVGSSTDTQYF. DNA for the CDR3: TGTGCCAGCAGCTTAGGGGTAGGGTCTAGCACAGATACGCAGTATTTT.

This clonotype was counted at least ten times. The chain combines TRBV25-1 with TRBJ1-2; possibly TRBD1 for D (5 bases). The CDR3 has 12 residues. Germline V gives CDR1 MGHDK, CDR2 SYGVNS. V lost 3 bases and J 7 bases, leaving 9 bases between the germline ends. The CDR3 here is CASSDRGRGYTF. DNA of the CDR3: TGTGCCAGCAGTGACCGGGGACGTGGCTACACCTTC.

For the CDR3, the DNA is TGTGCCAGCAGCCAATCGTACACTGAAGCTTTCTTT. It translates to CASSQSYTEAFF. The chain recombines TRBV3-1 with TRBJ1-1; D unclear. Between the trimmed V and J ends, which lost 2 bases and 3 bases, there was a span of 4 bases. In germline, CDR1 is LGHDT, CDR2 YNNKEL (reference sequence). This CDR3 has 12 residues.

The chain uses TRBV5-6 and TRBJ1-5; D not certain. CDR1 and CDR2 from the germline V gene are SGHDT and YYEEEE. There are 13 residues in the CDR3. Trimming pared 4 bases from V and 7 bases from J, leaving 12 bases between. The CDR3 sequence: CASSVSGIQPQHF. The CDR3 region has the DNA TGTGCCAGCAGCGTTTCAGGTATCCAGCCCCAGCATTTT. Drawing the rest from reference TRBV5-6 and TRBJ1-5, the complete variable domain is DAGVTQSPTHLIKTRGQQVTLRCSPKSGHDTVSWYQQALGQGPQFIFQYYEEEERQRGNFPDRFSGHQFPNYSSELNVNALLLGDSALYLCASSVSGIQPQHFGDGTRLSIL.